One sample yielded the 3 T cell receptor beta chains listed below, sequenced in a study of T cell repertoires in cytomegalovirus infection. TCRdb called the reads again in MiXCR, with one record for every CDR3 protein. Among over 200,000 distinct CDR3 sequences listed, roughly 13% were seen once. Sequencing was done on a sample of PBMCs. The source is a human donor in good health (CMV status not recorded). Some clones in this sample may be carry-over from other donors' samples.

This clonotype was found a few times. V is TRBV5-1 and J is TRBJ2-5; D not certain. This CDR3 is built from 13 residues. Per germline, CDR1 SGHRS and CDR2 YFSETQ. V was pared by 5 bases and J by 3 bases, with 11 bases between. CDR3 amino acids: CASRRTVEETQYF. As DNA, the CDR3 is TGCGCCAGCAGAAGGACGGTCGAAGAGACCCAGTACTTC.

This clonotype showed up many times. This rearrangement joins TRBV7-3 to TRBJ2-7; TRBD1 is a possible D gene (6 bases). V was trimmed by 0 bases and J by 0 bases, leaving 12 bases between them. Per germline, CDR1 SGHTA and CDR2 FQGTGA. This CDR3 contains 16 residues. The CDR3 sequence: CASSLTGTQPSYEQYF. The DNA of the CDR3 is TGTGCCAGCAGCTTAACGGGGACACAACCCTCCTACGAGCAGTACTTC.

A note on this clonotype: The conserved phenylalanine or tryptophan normally closing the CDR3 is absent here, so this likely arose from a read error. This sequence joins TRBV20-1 and TRBJ1-5; no clear D. In germline, CDR1 is DFQATT, CDR2 SNEGSKA (reference sequence). Trimming left V 6 bases short and J 0 bases short, with 15 bases between. The CDR3 spans 15 residues. The CDR3 region is CSATRTVNSNQPQHL. Here the CDR3 DNA reads TGCAGTGCCACCCGGACGGTGAATAGCAATCAGCCCCAGCATTTG.